Listed here are 20 T cell receptor beta chains from one sample, sequenced in a study of blood T cell repertoires in COVID-19. Sequencing used immunoSEQ multiplex PCR; TCRdb keeps in-frame clones, though not all of them. The data show hundreds of thousands of clones, 80% to 90% seen once. Material: peripheral blood. The receptor set was obtained from a man in his forties or fifties with acute or convalescent COVID-19.

The V and J genes are TRBV4-1 and TRBJ2-5, with D tentatively TRBD1 (5 bases). Germline CDR1 MGHRA, CDR2 YSYEKL. The CDR3 extends over 14 amino acids. V lost 1 base and J lost 3, with 9 bases in between. This CDR3 reads CASSQVFREETQYF. The CDR3 DNA follows: TGCGCCAGCAGCCAAGTTTTCAGGGAAGAGACCCAGTACTTC.

A single count supports this clone. CDR3 nucleotide sequence: TGTGCCAGCAGCTTCAGGGGGACGGTGCATCAGCCCCAGCATTTT. Translating gives CASSFRGTVHQPQHF. The V gene is TRBV5-5, the J gene TRBJ1-5, with TRBD1 matching 7 bases. V shed 2 bases, J shed 5 bases, and the junction held 7 bases outside the gene matches. The germline V gene has CDR1 SGHKS and CDR2 YYEKEE (reference sequence). CDR3 size: 15 residues.

The rearrangement uses TRBV25-1 and TRBJ2-1; the match to TRBD1 covers 10 bases. The germline CDR1 and CDR2 sequences are MGHDK and SYGVNS. V shed 5 bases, J shed 9 bases, and the junction held 10 bases outside the gene matches. The CDR3 has 15 residues. The CDR3 protein is CASSTTGTGVGEQFF. DNA of the CDR3: TGTGCCAGCAGTACCACCGGGACAGGGGTCGGTGAGCAGTTCTTC.

This clone is a singleton in its sample. The chain couples TRBV11-3 to TRBJ1-1; D possibly corresponds to TRBD1 (6 bases). Deletions cut 5 bases from V and 7 bases from J, with 14 bases between. The germline V gene encodes CDR1 SGHNT and CDR2 YENEEA. The CDR3 contains 13 residues. The CDR3 DNA follows: TGTGCCAGCAGCCTCCGGGGGGGCCTTGAAGCTTTCTTT. Amino acids: CASSLRGGLEAFF.

The rearrangement uses TRBV19 and TRBJ1-4, with D tentatively TRBD1 (6 bases). The CDR3 has 14 residues. Germline CDR1 reads LNHDA; CDR2 reads SQIVND (reference sequence). V lost 0 bases, J lost 8 bases, and 10 bases lay in between. In nucleotides, the CDR3 is TGTGCCAGTAGTATAGACAGGGGACGAGAAAAACTGTTTTTT. This gives the protein CASSIDRGREKLFF.

The V call is TRBV6-5, the J call TRBJ2-3, with TRBD2 identical over 8 bases. Germline V CDR1 and CDR2: MNHEY, SVGAGI. The V and J ends lost 2 bases and 2 bases, in that order; junction bases with no gene match: 3. This CDR3 has 15 residues. CDR3 protein: CASSYAGGITDTQYF. CDR3 DNA sequence: TGTGCCAGCAGTTACGCGGGGGGAATCACAGATACGCAGTATTTT.

A word on this clone: A junction boundary mismatches the germline segment, possibly from a read error. The chain employs TRBV5-4 and TRBJ2-2; D might be TRBD2 (5 bases). CDR1 and CDR2 (germline): SGHNT, YYREEE (reference sequence). The CDR3 extends over 14 amino acids. CDR3 nucleotides: TGTGCCAGCAGCTTGGCCGGGAACCCCGGGGAGCTGTTTTTT. Translating it yields CASSLAGNPGELFF.

The chain carries TRBV5-1 and TRBJ1-4, with 7 bases lining up with TRBD1. V lost 0 bases and J lost 4; bases outside the gene matches: 6. This CDR3 spans 16 amino acids. The germline V gene encodes CDR1 SGHRS and CDR2 YFSETQ. The CDR3 nucleotides read TGCGCCAGCAGCTTGGCTGGGACAGATCATAATGAAAAACTGTTTTTT. This translates into CASSLAGTDHNEKLFF.

This clone has more than one count but fewer than ten. V usage is TRBV15 and J usage is TRBJ1-2; tentative D call: TRBD1 (6 bases). This CDR3 spans 15 amino acids. V gave up 6 bases and J gave up 6 bases, with 20 bases separating them. Germline CDR1 reads LNHNV; CDR2 reads YYDKDF (reference sequence). CDR3 sequence reads: CATRARGQPPNGYTF. The CDR3 coding sequence is TGTGCCACCAGGGCCAGGGGCCAACCTCCGAATGGCTACACCTTC.

J is TRBJ2-3 and V is TRBV7-3, with 7 bases matching TRBD2. Germline V lookup: CDR1 SGHTA, CDR2 FQGTGA. The CDR3 contains 14 residues. V was clipped by 5 bases and J by 3 bases; unmatched bases: 5. The CDR3 coding sequence is TGTGCCAGCAGCCCTCGGACTAGGACAGATACGCAGTATTTT. Translated, it gives CASSPRTRTDTQYF.

The chain has TRBV27 and TRBJ1-5; 8 bases agree with TRBD1. Germline loops: CDR1 MNHEY, CDR2 SMNVEV (reference sequence). This CDR3 is 17 amino acids long. J gave up 3 bases and V 2 bases, and 9 bases lay outside the gene matches. CDR3 protein: CASSLRAGQGYNQPQHF. The CDR3 region has the DNA TGTGCCAGCAGTTTAAGGGCCGGACAGGGCTACAATCAGCCCCAGCATTTT.

The gene calls are TRBV19 and TRBJ1-2; no clear D. Trimming shortened V by 4 bases and J by 3 bases, and 9 bases separated the two germline ends. The CDR3 runs to 13 residues. Germline CDR1 reads LNHDA; CDR2 reads SQIVND (reference sequence). As DNA, the CDR3 is TGTGCCAGTAGTAAAGGGAGAGACTATGGCTACACCTTC. Translating it yields CASSKGRDYGYTF.

The CDR3 DNA follows: TGTGCCAGTAGTACACGACAGATCTCTGAAGCTTTCTTT. Its protein product is CASSTRQISEAFF. This sequence joins TRBV19 and TRBJ1-1; TRBD1 might be the D (5 bases). This CDR3 contains 13 residues. V dropped 4 bases and J dropped 6 bases, with 12 bases sitting between them. Germline loops: CDR1 LNHDA, CDR2 SQIVND (reference sequence).

The CDR3 is CASSPGVLATDTQYF. The CDR3 coding sequence is TGTGCCAGCTCACCAGGAGTGTTGGCCACAGATACGCAGTATTTT. This sequence joins TRBV18 and TRBJ2-3; no definite D call. CDR3 size: 15 residues. Germline CDR1 reads KGHSH; CDR2 reads LQKENI. The V end lost 2 bases, the J end lost 2 bases, and 11 bases lay between the germline ends.

J is TRBJ1-2 and V is TRBV3-1 (or the pseudogene TRBV3-2); D ambiguous. Germline V gives CDR1 LGHDT, CDR2 YNNKEL (reference sequence). The CDR3 runs to 15 residues. Trimming stripped 1 base from V and 2 bases from J, with 11 bases between. CDR3 sequence: CASSQGVVRNYGYTF. The DNA of the CDR3 is TGTGCCAGCAGCCAAGGGGTAGTGCGGAACTATGGCTACACCTTC.

This clone showed up just once. The chain carries TRBV13 and TRBJ1-2; possible D gene TRBD1, 6 bases. Germline assignment: CDR1 PRHDT and CDR2 FYEKMQ (reference sequence). The V end lost 5 bases, the J end lost 5 bases, and 18 bases lay between the germline ends. The CDR3 is 15 amino acids. CDR3 sequence: CASSTRGGGVYGYTF. CDR3 sequence (DNA): TGTGCCAGCAGCACCCGGGGAGGGGGGGTTTATGGCTACACCTTC.

The V call is TRBV2, the J call TRBJ1-5; 7 bases match TRBD1. The CDR3 extends over 14 amino acids. The ends lost 6 bases at V and 1 base at J; junction bases unmatched: 3. Germline V gene data show CDR1 as SNHLY and CDR2 as FYNNEI. The DNA of the CDR3 is TGTGCCAGCAGATGGGACAGCAGCAATCAGCCCCAGCATTTT. Translation: CASRWDSSNQPQHF.

The CDR3: CASSGPGREKLFF. The CDR3 DNA is TGTGCCAGCAGTGGCCCGGGGAGAGAAAAACTGTTTTTT. This chain connects TRBV25-1 to TRBJ1-4; no clear D. The germline V gene has CDR1 MGHDK and CDR2 SYGVNS. The CDR3 extends over 13 amino acids. Trimming pared 4 bases from V and 8 bases from J, leaving 11 bases between.

The V gene is TRBV2, the J gene TRBJ2-1, with 8 bases aligning to TRBD1. CDR3 length: 13 residues. Trimming at V came to 4 bases and at J to 9 bases, leaving 5 bases not matched to a gene. The germline V gene encodes CDR1 SNHLY and CDR2 FYNNEI. CDR3 loop: CASSGGTGVEQFF. In DNA form, the CDR3 reads TGTGCCAGCAGTGGGGGGACAGGAGTTGAGCAGTTCTTC.

The chain has TRBV4-2 and TRBJ2-5, with 12 bases fitting TRBD2. This CDR3 has 16 amino acids. V was clipped by 4 bases and J by 2 bases; unmatched bases: 5. Per the germline V gene, CDR1 is LGHNA and CDR2 is YNFKEQ. CDR3 DNA: TGTGCCAGCAGCCGAGGGACTAGCGGGTATCAAGAGACCCAGTACTTC. It yields the protein CASSRGTSGYQETQYF.